This is a list of T cell receptor beta chains from one sample in a study of T cell changes during pregnancy in multiple sclerosis. This table comes from immunoSEQ multiplex PCR, and its TCRdb copy is limited to in-frame clones, with some not included. The sample contains about 60,000 clones, 93% of which appear only once. The sequencing here drew on peripheral blood, taken after pregnancy. Receptor source: a female donor with multiple sclerosis, enrolled in a pregnancy study. Both conserved end residues are part of each CDR3. The order of the fields is D gene, J gene, clone size, V gene, CDR3 DNA, CDR3 protein. A D gene is named only where the DNA matches it firmly. For some rows the clone size is stated as once, few or many, or as a class when expanded; others skip it.

TRBD1 | TRBJ2-7 | NA | TRBV11-1 | TGTGCCAGCAGCCACAGGGGCGGTGGATCCTACGAGCAGTACTTC | CASSHRGGGSYEQYF
TRBD2 | TRBJ2-2 | NA | TRBV6-1 | TGTGCCAGCTCGGGGGGAATCGACACCGGGGAGCTGTTTTTT | CASSGGIDTGELFF
TRBD1 | TRBJ2-5 | NA | TRBV6-1 | TGTGCCAGCAGTACGGGACAGGGAATGGAGACCCAGTACTTC | CASSTGQGMETQYF
TRBD1 | TRBJ2-1 | NA | TRBV29-1 | TGCAGCGCTCTTCACGGGACAGGGCGGTACAATGAGCAGTTCTTC | CSALHGTGRYNEQFF
NA | TRBJ1-3 | NA | TRBV10-3 | TGTGCCGCATCGAGCTCTGGAAACACCATATATTTT | CAASSSGNTIYF
TRBD1 | TRBJ2-3 | NA | TRBV5-5 | TGTGCCAGCAGCTTGCAGGGGGGCACAGATACGCAGTATTTT | CASSLQGGTDTQYF
TRBD2 | TRBJ2-1 | NA | TRBV4-1 | TGCGCCAGCAGCCACCGTCGCCTAGCGGGAGGGGAGAATGAGCAGTTCTTC | CASSHRRLAGGENEQFF
NA | TRBJ2-5 | NA | TRBV2 | TGTGCCAGCAGACCCGGACAGTACCAAGAGACCCAGTACTTC | CASRPGQYQETQYF
TRBD2 | TRBJ2-3 | NA | TRBV27 | TGTGCCAGCAGTTTATATGGGACTAGCGGTTATAGGGCAGATACGCAGTATTTT | CASSLYGTSGYRADTQYF
TRBD1 | TRBJ2-1 | NA | TRBV27 | TGTGCCAGCAGTTTAGGTCAGGGGGCTGGGGAGCAGTTCTTC | CASSLGQGAGEQFF
NA | TRBJ1-1 | NA | TRBV18 | TGTGCCAGCTCACCAGAACAGGCCGTCACTGAAGCTTTCTTT | CASSPEQAVTEAFF
NA | TRBJ2-7 | NA | TRBV29-1 | TGCAGCGTTGGGGGGGGGCGTTCCTACGAGCAGTACTTC | CSVGGGRSYEQYF
NA | TRBJ2-1 | NA | TRBV18 | TGTGCCAGCTCACCCGGGGTCGACGAGCAGTTCTTC | CASSPGVDEQFF
TRBD2 | TRBJ2-1 | NA | TRBV11-2 | TGTGCCAGCAGCTTACTACGGCTAGCGGGACCTAGCTCCTACAATGAGCAGTTCTTC | CASSLLRLAGPSSYNEQFF
TRBD2 | TRBJ2-1 | NA | TRBV5-1 | TGCGCCAGCAGCGACGGACTAGCGCCCAATGAGCAGTTCTTC | CASSDGLAPNEQFF
NA | TRBJ2-7 | NA | TRBV4-3 | TGCGCCAGCAGCCAAGATCGGGAAGCGCTCTGGGAGCAGTACTTC | CASSQDREALWEQYF
TRBD2 | TRBJ2-1 | NA | TRBV7-3 | TGTGCCAGCAGCCGAGGGACTAGCGGCGACAATGAGCAGTTCTTC | CASSRGTSGDNEQFF
NA | TRBJ2-3 | NA | TRBV4-3 | TGCGCCAGCAGCCAAGAGGAGGGTAGGGCGGGATCAGATACGCAGTATTTT | CASSQEEGRAGSDTQYF
TRBD1 | TRBJ2-3 | NA | TRBV27 | TGTGCCAGCAGTTCGAGGGGGCGAGAGGATACGCAGTATTTT | CASSSRGREDTQYF
TRBD1 | TRBJ1-2 | NA | TRBV11-3 | TGTGCCAGCAGCGGGCGGACAGGGGACGGCTACACCTTC | CASSGRTGDGYTF
TRBD2 | TRBJ2-3 | NA | TRBV7-8 | TGTGCCAGCAGCTTAGGGGCTAGCGGGAGAGGGGATACGCAGTATTTT | CASSLGASGRGDTQYF
TRBD2 | TRBJ2-3 | once | TRBV7-9 | TGTGCCAGCAGCTCCAATCGGGGAGGGTTCATACGAGGGCAGTATTTT | CASSSNRGGFIRGQYF
NA | TRBJ2-1 | NA | TRBV11-3 | TGTGCCAGCAGCTTAACGGCTCTAGCGAGTGTCTCCTACAATGAGCAGTTCTTC | CASSLTALASVSYNEQFF
NA | TRBJ2-4 | NA | TRBV5-4 | TGTGCCAGCAGCTTCCCTGAGGGCAAAAACATTCAGTACTTC | CASSFPEGKNIQYF
TRBD2 | TRBJ2-1 | NA | TRBV5-4 | TGTGCCAGCAGCTTGGGGAGCGGGAGAAATGAGCAGTTCTTC | CASSLGSGRNEQFF
NA | TRBJ1-1 | NA | TRBV27 | TGTGCCAGCAGTTTCCCAGGAGGGACTGAAGCTTTCTTT | CASSFPGGTEAFF
TRBD1 | TRBJ2-1 | NA | TRBV19 | TGTGCCAGTAGTCCCCCGGGACAGGGGGCCAGCTCCTACAATGAGCAGTTCTTC | CASSPPGQGASSYNEQFF
TRBD2 | TRBJ2-5 | NA | TRBV5-6 | TGTGCCAGCAGCGAGGGACTAGCGGGAGTCGGGTGGGAGACCCAGTACTTC | CASSEGLAGVGWETQYF
NA | TRBJ2-6 | NA | TRBV11-1 | TGTGCCAGCAGCTTCACTGGGGCCAACGTCCTGACTTTC | CASSFTGANVLTF
NA | TRBJ1-1 | few | TRBV30 | TGTGCCTGGGATCAGGGACTTGGGGCTGAAGCTTTCTTT | CAWDQGLGAEAFF
TRBD1 | TRBJ1-1 | NA | TRBV7-9 | TGTGCCAGCAGCTTACGGATGGGGGGCAGGGGGCTTGCTGAAGCTTTCTTT | CASSLRMGGRGLAEAFF
NA | TRBJ2-1 | NA | TRBV5-1 | TGCGCCAGCAGCTTGGTGGCGGGCGCTTACAATGAGCAGTTCTTC | CASSLVAGAYNEQFF